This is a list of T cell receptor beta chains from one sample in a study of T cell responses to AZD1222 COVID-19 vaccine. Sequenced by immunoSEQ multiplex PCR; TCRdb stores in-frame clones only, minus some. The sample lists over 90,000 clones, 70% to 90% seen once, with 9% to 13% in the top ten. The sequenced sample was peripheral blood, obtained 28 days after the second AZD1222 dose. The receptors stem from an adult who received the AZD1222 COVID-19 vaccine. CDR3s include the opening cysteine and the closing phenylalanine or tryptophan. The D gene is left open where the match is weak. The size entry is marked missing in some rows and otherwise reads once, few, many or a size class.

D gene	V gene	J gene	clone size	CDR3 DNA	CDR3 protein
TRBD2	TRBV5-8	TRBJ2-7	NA	TGTGCCAGCAGCTTGGCCGGGGGGGGCAGGCACCCCTACGAGCAGTACTTC	CASSLAGGGRHPYEQYF
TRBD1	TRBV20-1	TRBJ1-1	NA	TGCAGTGCTAGTAGCCCGGGACAGGGGGCCGCCGAAGCTTTCTTT	CSASSPGQGAAEAFF
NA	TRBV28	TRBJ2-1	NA	TGTGCCAGCATAGCGCAGTCCTACAATGAGCAGTTCTTC	CASIAQSYNEQFF
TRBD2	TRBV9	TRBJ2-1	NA	TGTGCCAGCAGCGTAGTGCGGGAGGGTTCCTACAATGAGCAGTTCTTC	CASSVVREGSYNEQFF
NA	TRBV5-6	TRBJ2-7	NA	TGTGCCAGCAGCTTATTCGGGGAGGACGAGCAGTACTTC	CASSLFGEDEQYF
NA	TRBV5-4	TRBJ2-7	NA	TGTGCCAGCAGCTTGAGCAGCGTTACCTACGAGCAGTACTTC	CASSLSSVTYEQYF
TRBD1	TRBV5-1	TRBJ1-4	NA	TGCGCCAGCAGCACTGACAGGGGGTTTGCAACTAATGAAAAACTGTTTTTT	CASSTDRGFATNEKLFF
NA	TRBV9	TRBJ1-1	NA	TGTGCCAGCAGCGTAGAAGGAGAGTTGACTGAAGCTTTCTTT	CASSVEGELTEAFF
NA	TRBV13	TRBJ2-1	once	TGTGCCAGCAGCTTAGGCCCCGGGGATCCCTACAATGAGCAGTTCTTC	CASSLGPGDPYNEQFF
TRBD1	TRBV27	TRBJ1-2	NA	TGTGCCAGCAGTTTACTCGGAGGGGGCGCGCACTATGGCTACACCTTC	CASSLLGGGAHYGYTF
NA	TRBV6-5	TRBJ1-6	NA	TGTGCCACCGACAGCAGCTCCTATAATTCACCCCTCCACTTT	CATDSSSYNSPLHF
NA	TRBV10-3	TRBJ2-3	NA	TGTGCCATCAGTGTGTACCTCACAGATACGCAGTATTTT	CAISVYLTDTQYF
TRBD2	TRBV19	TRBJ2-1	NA	TGTGCCAGTAGTACCGGGACTAGCGGGAGTTGGAATGAGCAGTTCTTC	CASSTGTSGSWNEQFF
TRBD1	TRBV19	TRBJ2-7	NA	TGTGCCAGTAGTATAGGGACAGGCAACTACGAGCAGTACTTC	CASSIGTGNYEQYF
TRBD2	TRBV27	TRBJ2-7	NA	TGTGCCAGCAGTTGGGGTAGCGGGAGTTCCTACGAGCAGTACTTC	CASSWGSGSSYEQYF
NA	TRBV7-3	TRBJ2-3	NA	TGTGCCAGCAGCCTAGCCATCACAGATACGCAGTATTTT	CASSLAITDTQYF
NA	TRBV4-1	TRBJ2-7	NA	TGCGCCAGCAGCCAAGGCTCAAGGAGGGGGACCTACGAGCAGTACTTC	CASSQGSRRGTYEQYF
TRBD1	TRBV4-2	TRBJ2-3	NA	TGTGCCAGCAGCCAAGGACCGACAGGGGGAGATACGCAGTATTTT	CASSQGPTGGDTQYF
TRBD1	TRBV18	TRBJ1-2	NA	TGTGCCAGCTCACCCCTTCAGGGGGCTCATGGCTACACCTTC	CASSPLQGAHGYTF
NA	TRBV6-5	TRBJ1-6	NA	TGTGCCAGCAAGCCGGGGACTGGATCACCCCTCCACTTT	CASKPGTGSPLHF
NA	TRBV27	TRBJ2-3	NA	TGTGCCAGCAGTTTATCGGCCAGTGGCACGCAGTATTTT	CASSLSASGTQYF
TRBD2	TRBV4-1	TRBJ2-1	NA	TGCGCCAGCAGCCAAGTAGGACTAGCGGGGGGCAATGAGCAGTTCTTC	CASSQVGLAGGNEQFF
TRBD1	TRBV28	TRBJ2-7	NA	TGTGCCAGCAGTTTTTGGGACAGGGCCAGCTCCTACGAGCAGTACTTC	CASSFWDRASSYEQYF
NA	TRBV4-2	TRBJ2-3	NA	TGTGCCAGCAGCCACTTCAAGGGGGGCCCCACAGATACGCAGTATTTT	CASSHFKGGPTDTQYF
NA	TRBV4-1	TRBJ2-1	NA	TGCGCCAGCAGCCAAGAAGAAATGGGGTTGGATCTAGCCTGGGGTGAGCAGTTCTTC	CASSQEEMGLDLAWGEQFF
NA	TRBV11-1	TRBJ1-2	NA	TGTGCCAGCAGCTCGACAGCCCGAGGGGGCTACACCTTC	CASSSTARGGYTF
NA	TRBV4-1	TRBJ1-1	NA	TGCGCCAGCAGCCAAGACCCCCCCAGGCAGAACACTGAAGCTTTCTTT	CASSQDPPRQNTEAFF
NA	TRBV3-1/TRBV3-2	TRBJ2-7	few	TGTGCCAGCAGCCGGCTCCCGATTTACGAGCAGTACTTC	CASSRLPIYEQYF
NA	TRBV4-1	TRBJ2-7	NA	TGCGCCAGCAGCCAAGATCGGGGCCTTTCTTCCTACGAGCAGTACTTC	CASSQDRGLSSYEQYF
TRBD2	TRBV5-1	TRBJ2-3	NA	TGCGCCAGCAGCTTGAAACAGCGGGGGGGCCTGGATACGCAGTATTTT	CASSLKQRGGLDTQYF
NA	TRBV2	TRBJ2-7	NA	TGTGCCAGCAGGAAAAGGGGGGAGCAGTACTTC	CASRKRGEQYF
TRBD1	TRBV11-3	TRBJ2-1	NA	TGTGCCAGCAGTTCGGGACAGGGGGCCGGTGAGCAGTTCTTC	CASSSGQGAGEQFF